This TCR beta chain was sequenced during a study of early T cells in non-severe SARS-CoV-2 infection. The protocol attached unique molecular identifiers to individual cDNA molecules. TCRdb recomputed calls from the 5' RACE reads with MiXCR, one row per CDR3 protein. The sample lists 88,000 or so distinct CDR3 sequences; 15% were seen once. This clonotype was counted only a few times. V shed 3 bases and J 2 bases; nucleotides not matched to a gene: 4. The CDR3 spans 15 residues. Germline lookup yields CDR1 SGHAT and CDR2 FQNNGV. This receptor was identified in an adult who was a healthcare worker with PCR-confirmed SARS-CoV-2 infection or an uninfected control (not recorded which). The sequenced sample was whole blood. V is TRBV11-2 and J is TRBJ2-7, with 10 bases lining up with TRBD2. In DNA, the CDR3 is TGTGCCAGCAGCTTTACTAGCGGGAAAACCTACGAGCAGTACTTC. The encoded protein is CASSFTSGKTYEQYF. The full variable domain, rest sourced from reference TRBV11-2 and TRBJ2-7, is EAGVAQSPRYKIIEKRQSVAFWCNPISGHATLYWYQQILGQGPKLLIQFQNNGVVDDSQLPKDRFSAERLKGVDSTLKIQPAKLEDSAVYLCASSFTSGKTYEQYFGPGTRLTVT.